Following are 11 T cell receptor beta chains from one sample sequenced in a study of T cells in women clearing cervical HPV infection. The protocol was immunoSEQ multiplex PCR, while the TCRdb copy is restricted to in-frame clones and leaves out a portion. The specimen's table records about 48,000 clones. Sequencing was carried out using blood buffy coat. The receptors here all came from a woman between 18 and 69 years old with a cervical HPV16 infection that either progressed to CIN3+ or cleared (not recorded which).

With respect to this clone: The read finishes 3 residues shy of the CDR3 end, and the germline J gene is used to complete it. The chain has TRBV4-1 and TRBJ2-7, with TRBD2 as a possible D gene (5 bases). V lost 1 base, J lost 3 bases, and 13 bases lay in between. Germline V gene lookup returns CDR1 MGHRA and CDR2 YSYEKL. This CDR3 is 15 amino acids long. The CDR3 reads CASSQGSSWDYEQYF. The part of the CDR3 DNA that was read is TGCGCCAGCAGCCAAGGGTCTAGCTGGGACTACGAG.

A word on this clone: The read halts 3 residues ahead of the CDR3 end, with the missing end drawn from the germline J gene. The chain joins TRBV20-1 to TRBJ1-1; D is undetermined. V lost 6 bases to trimming and J lost 7 bases, with 12 bases between them. This CDR3 is 11 amino acids long. Germline V lookup: CDR1 DFQATT, CDR2 SNEGSKA (reference sequence). CDR3 sequence reads: CSAQIGYEAFF. Incomplete CDR3 DNA: TGCAGTGCGCAAATCGGGTATGAA.

A word on this clone: The missing CDR3 end, 3 residues past where the read stops, is filled in from the germline J gene. The gene calls are TRBV28 and TRBJ1-2, with TRBD1 matching 7 bases. Germline lookup yields CDR1 MDHEN and CDR2 SYDVKM. This CDR3 is built from 13 residues. Germline trimming cut 7 bases from V and 2 bases from J; bases unmatched to any gene: 4. The CDR3 DNA, read in part, is TGTGCCAGCAAGACAGGGACCAACTATGGC. Encoded protein: CASKTGTNYG. The whole CDR3 sequence is CASKTGTNYGYTF.

In the case of this clone: The read halts 3 residues ahead of the CDR3 end, with the missing end drawn from the germline J gene. This sequence joins TRBV5-6 and TRBJ2-1; 9 nucleotides match TRBD2. Trimming at V came to 0 bases and at J to 5 bases, leaving 3 bases not matched to a gene. The CDR3 contains 15 residues. In germline, CDR1 is SGHDT, CDR2 YYEEEE. CDR3 DNA (partial): TGTGCCAGCAGCTTGGCCAGCGGGGGGAACAATGAG. It yields the protein CASSLASGGNNE. The CDR3 as a whole reads CASSLASGGNNEQFF. Variable domain in full (rest from reference TRBV5-6 and TRBJ2-1): DAGVTQSPTHLIKTRGQQVTLRCSPKSGHDTVSWYQQALGQGPQFIFQYYEEEERQRGNFPDRFSGHQFPNYSSELNVNALLLGDSALYLCASSLASGGNNEQFFGPGTRLTVL.

To note about this clone: Read coverage stops 3 residues before the CDR3 terminus; the germline J gene supplies the remainder. This chain joins TRBV5-1 and TRBJ2-7; TRBD1 aligns across 7 bases. The length of the CDR3 is 14 residues. V lost 0 bases, J lost 2 bases, and 2 bases stayed unmatched. Germline loops: CDR1 SGHRS, CDR2 YFSETQ. CDR3 DNA, as far as it was read: TGCGCCAGCAGCTTGGAACAGGGGACCTACGAG. Its translation is CASSLEQGTYE. The complete CDR3 sequence is CASSLEQGTYEQYF.

Remarks on this clone: Read sequence stops 3 residues before the CDR3 end, and the germline J gene provides the missing end. The chain employs TRBV7-2 and TRBJ2-5; 7 bases are a match to TRBD2. V lost 5 bases, J lost 4 bases, and 10 bases stayed unmatched. The CDR3 contains 15 residues. Germline V gene data show CDR1 as SGHTA and CDR2 as FQGNSA. CDR3 protein: CASSRERDWGETQYF. CDR3 DNA, as far as it was read: TGTGCCAGCAGCCGAGAGCGGGACTGGGGAGAGACC.

As to this clone: The CDR3 goes on 3 residues after the read ends, and that part is filled in from the germline J gene. The gene calls are TRBV11-2 and TRBJ2-3, with 7 bases identical to TRBD1. The CDR3 is 14 residues long. CDR1 is SGHAT and CDR2 is FQNNGV in the germline V gene. The V segment lost 5 bases and the J segment 2 bases; nucleotides outside the gene matches: 4. CDR3 sequence: CASSTDRVTDTQYF. The covered CDR3 bases are TGTGCCAGCAGCACAGACAGGGTCACAGATACG.

Comment on this clone: The read falls 3 residues short of the CDR3 end, and the missing part is taken from the germline J gene. The chain joins TRBV28 to TRBJ1-2, with D perhaps TRBD1 (6 bases). Germline CDR1 and CDR2: MDHEN and SYDVKM. Trimming took 7 bases from V and 4 from J, leaving 13 bases between them. This CDR3 spans 13 amino acids. CDR3 loop: CASKLTGAYGYTF. The part of the CDR3 DNA that was read is TGTGCCAGCAAGCTGACAGGAGCCTATGGC.

As concerns this clone: The observed sequence ends 3 residues before the CDR3 terminus, with the missing tail filled in from the germline J gene. This chain uses TRBV19 with TRBJ2-5; TRBD2 aligns across 10 bases. The CDR3 contains 14 residues. Germline loops: CDR1 LNHDA, CDR2 SQIVND (reference sequence). With 5 bases clipped from V and 3 bases from J, the junction kept 3 bases outside the gene matches. The CDR3 bases that were read are TGTGCCAGTAGTCACACTAGCGGGGAAGAGACC. Its translation: CASSHTSGEET. The whole CDR3 protein is CASSHTSGEETQYF.

Concerning this clone itself: The read finishes 3 residues shy of the CDR3 end, and the germline J gene is used to complete it. This rearrangement joins TRBV20-1 to TRBJ2-5; possibly TRBD2 for D (6 bases). CDR1 is DFQATT, CDR2 SNEGSKA, per germline (reference sequence). The CDR3 loop spans 17 amino acids. V gave up 0 bases and J gave up 2 bases, with 19 bases separating them. CDR3 DNA (partial): TGCAGTGCTAGAGATCAGTGGTCGGGGGATCCTCAAGAGACC. Its translation is CSARDQWSGDPQET. The CDR3 reads in full as CSARDQWSGDPQETQYF.

Notes on this clone: With the read ending 3 residues before the CDR3 end, the germline J gene is used to fill in that end. V usage is TRBV7-2 and J usage is TRBJ2-5, with TRBD1 matching over 7 bases. CDR3 length: 13 amino acids. Germline assignment: CDR1 SGHTA and CDR2 FQGNSA. Trimming took 5 bases from V and 3 from J; bases not matched to a gene: 3. CDR3 region: CASSRDSKETQYF. CDR3 DNA (partial): TGTGCCAGCAGCAGGGACAGCAAAGAGACC.